Here is one TCR beta chain with its context. The antigen this receptor binds is unknown. Base qualities are not provided; no much larger clone lies one nucleotide away. CDR1 and CDR2, per the germline V gene, are MNHNS and SASEGT. Including cysteine and phenylalanine, the CDR3 has 16 amino acids. The entry retains the CDR3 DNA only, 48 bases that are in frame from base 1. This specimen belongs to a study of immune characterization of retroperitoneal liposarcoma (dated by TCRdb to between 2018 and 2021). Libraries were constructed by PCR. Instrument used: NextSeq 500. TCRdb reran the public reads through fastp at Q25 and MiXCR, keeping productive beta chains. Rows with a matching CDR3 protein are joined into one entry that keeps the most common DNA and genes. This sample holds over 15,000 distinct CDR3 sequences; around 38% were observed only once. 7.4% of the sample is in the top ten clones.

Sequencing was done on a sample of blood. The rearranged chain carries TRBV6-1 and TRBJ2-4; 9 central bases correspond to TRBD1. Judging by the DNA end, TRBJ2-1 fits better; the J call may be wrong. This clonotype was sampled from a male donor with retroperitoneal liposarcoma. Read as DNA, the sequence is TGTGCCAGCAGCCCTACAGGGGGCAGGGCCAAAAACATTCAGTTCTTC. Its protein reads: CASSPTGGRAKNIQFF.